Presented here are 14 T cell receptor beta chains from one specimen sequenced in a study of brain T cells in children with intractable seizures. Time point meaning: blood from clinic visit 5 months post-surgery; TSC patient then seizure free. The assay was immunoSEQ multiplex PCR, and TCRdb's table has in-frame clones only and misses some. Of hundreds of thousands of clones listed, 93% are singletons. The sequenced sample was peripheral blood, obtained roughly 5 months after surgery. Receptor source: a boy under two years old with tuberous sclerosis and intractable seizures.

The gene calls are TRBV10-1 and TRBJ2-7; the D gene is possibly TRBD1 (5 bases). Trimming took 5 bases from V and 6 from J, leaving 17 bases between them. This CDR3 region has 14 residues. Germline V CDR1 and CDR2: WNHNN, SYGVQD (reference sequence). In DNA, the CDR3 is TGCGCCAGCAGTCTTACCCCGGTCCAGGGCGAGCAGTACTTC. Its translation: CASSLTPVQGEQYF.

The chain links TRBV7-9 to TRBJ2-1; D is uncertain. This CDR3 has 19 residues. In germline, CDR1 is SEHNR, CDR2 FQNEAQ (reference sequence). V gave up 6 bases and J gave up 0 bases, with 24 bases separating them. The CDR3 reads CASRPPRHRIKSSYNEQFF. The DNA of the CDR3 is TGTGCCAGCAGGCCACCGCGACACCGGATAAAGAGCTCCTACAATGAGCAGTTCTTC.

This chain links TRBV27 with TRBJ2-4; 11 bases align to TRBD1. The ends lost 6 bases at V and 1 base at J; junction bases unmatched: 11. The length of the CDR3 is 18 residues. Germline V gives CDR1 MNHEY, CDR2 SMNVEV (reference sequence). This CDR3 reads CASSLGQGAGEAKNIQYF. CDR3 nucleotide sequence: TGTGCCAGCAGCCTAGGACAGGGGGCGGGGGAGGCCAAAAACATTCAGTACTTC.

This clone occurred once. The chain recombines TRBV24-1 with TRBJ2-5; TRBD2 aligns across 7 bases. This CDR3 region has 15 residues. The junction had 6 bases not matched to a gene; V was cut back by 4 bases and J by 2 bases. Per the germline V gene, CDR1 is KGHDR and CDR2 is SFDVKD. The CDR3 nucleotides read TGTGCCACCAGTGAGAAGCTAGCGGTTCAAGAGACCCAGTACTTC. Translation gives CATSEKLAVQETQYF.

The V and J genes are TRBV30 and TRBJ1-1, with D possibly matching TRBD1 (6 bases). The germline gives CDR1 GTSNPN, CDR2 SVGIG (reference sequence). The CDR3 runs 19 residues. Between the trimmed V and J ends, which lost 3 bases and 3 bases, there was a span of 29 bases. In DNA, the CDR3 is TGTGCCTGGAGACCCCCCGGGACAAGACTTCAACTTGAGGACACTGAAGCTTTCTTT. Translation: CAWRPPGTRLQLEDTEAFF.

The V and J genes are TRBV7-3 and TRBJ2-1, with TRBD2 matching over 8 bases. Germline V lookup: CDR1 SGHTA, CDR2 FQGTGA. There are 15 residues in the CDR3. Germline trimming cut 5 bases from V and 6 bases from J; bases unmatched to any gene: 9. The CDR3 DNA follows: TGTGCCAGCAGCCTCGAAGCGGGAGCTGGCAATGAGCAGTTCTTC. Its translation: CASSLEAGAGNEQFF.

The chain carries TRBV7-9 and TRBJ1-1; TRBD1 matches at 7 bases. Germline values: CDR1 SEHNR, CDR2 FQNEAQ (reference sequence). Unmatched junction bases numbered 10, after V lost 5 bases and J lost 4 bases. The CDR3 is 15 residues long. The CDR3 DNA is TGTGCCAGCAGCCCACCAGGGGGATTTGGCACTGAAGCTTTCTTT. Protein sequence: CASSPPGGFGTEAFF. The full variable domain, completed using reference TRBV7-9 and TRBJ1-1, is DTGVSQNPRHKITKRGQNVTFRCDPISEHNRLYWYRQTLGQGPEFLTYFQNEAQLEKSRLLSDRFSAERPKGSFSTLEIQRTEQGDSAMYLCASSPPGGFGTEAFFGQGTRLTVV.

The J gene is TRBJ1-2, the V gene TRBV19; D is undetermined. V was trimmed by 7 bases and J by 1 base, leaving 13 bases between them. This CDR3 spans 14 amino acids. Germline CDR1 LNHDA, CDR2 SQIVND (reference sequence). CDR3 bases: TGTGCCAGTAACCTCCCAGATTTTAACTATGGCTACACCTTC. Residues: CASNLPDFNYGYTF.

V usage is TRBV28 and J usage is TRBJ2-3; 7 positions match TRBD1. Trimming cost V 1 base and J 4 bases; bases outside gene matches: 11. The CDR3 spans 17 residues. Germline values: CDR1 MDHEN, CDR2 SYDVKM. The CDR3 coding sequence is TGTGCCAGCAGTTTATTAGGACAGGCAGGACCAGCAGATACGCAGTATTTT. Its protein is CASSLLGQAGPADTQYF.

The chain links TRBV25-1 to TRBJ2-4; no clear D. Trimming removed 8 bases at V and 4 bases at J, with 3 bases between. CDR3 size: 10 residues. Per germline, CDR1 MGHDK and CDR2 SYGVNS. The CDR3 sequence is CASEKNIQYF. As DNA, the CDR3 is TGTGCCAGCGAGAAAAACATTCAGTACTTC.

The chain couples TRBV7-6 to TRBJ2-2; the match to TRBD1 covers 7 bases. The CDR3 runs 17 residues. The J segment lost 6 bases and the V segment lost 2 bases, leaving 12 bases of the junction unmatched. Per the germline V gene, CDR1 is SGHVS and CDR2 is FNYEAQ. CDR3 DNA: TGTGCCAGCAGCTTACCTAGAGACAGGGTGGAGGCCGGGGAGCTGTTTTTT. Protein sequence: CASSLPRDRVEAGELFF.

The V gene is TRBV16, the J gene TRBJ1-1; D is unresolved. Trimming left V 0 bases short and J 3 bases short, with 8 bases between. The CDR3 extends over 14 amino acids. The germline gives CDR1 KGHSY, CDR2 FQNENV. The CDR3 loop is CASSQSGWDTEAFF. The DNA for the CDR3 is TGTGCCAGCAGCCAATCGGGATGGGACACTGAAGCTTTCTTT.

Details on this clone: This sample includes further DNA sequences coding for the same CDR3. The gene calls are TRBV28 and TRBJ1-2, with D unresolved. The CDR3 runs 13 residues. The V gene lost 8 bases and the J gene lost 1 base, with 11 bases spanning the gap. Germline-derived CDR1 and CDR2 are MDHEN and SYDVKM. CDR3 in amino acids: CASAAGSNYGYTF. The CDR3 DNA reads TGTGCCAGCGCGGCCGGGAGTAACTATGGCTACACCTTC.

The chain joins TRBV18 to TRBJ2-1; 8 bases match TRBD1. V gave up 6 bases and J gave up 4 bases; unmatched junction bases: 11. Per the germline V gene, CDR1 is KGHSH and CDR2 is LQKENI. The CDR3 consists of 16 residues. The DNA of the CDR3 is TGTGCCAGCTCTCCCGCCGGGACAGGAGATTACAATGAGCAGTTCTTC. Translating gives CASSPAGTGDYNEQFF.